A selection of T cell receptor beta chains follows, all from one sample in a study of beta chain features in type 1 diabetes. Sequencing used immunoSEQ multiplex PCR; TCRdb keeps in-frame clones, though not all of them. The sample shows 680,000 or so clones, 15% to 18% of them seen only once. Sequencing used naive CD4+ T cells from blood. Source of these receptors: a man younger than 35 in good health. Each CDR3 is given with its conserved first and last residue. A D gene is named only where the DNA matches it firmly. Clone size is not always given. Where it is, it says once, few, many or a class for expanded clones.

j_gene: TRBJ1-2; abundance: few; d_gene: -; v_gene: TRBV2; CDR3aa: CASSEWGQGGYGYTF; CDR3nt: TGTGCCAGCAGTGAATGGGGCCAGGGTGGATATGGCTACACCTTC
j_gene: TRBJ1-1; abundance: -; d_gene: -; v_gene: TRBV28; CDR3aa: CASSLVQAGGAFF; CDR3nt: TGTGCCAGCAGTTTGGTACAGGCCGGAGGAGCTTTCTTT
j_gene: TRBJ2-4; abundance: few; d_gene: TRBD2; v_gene: TRBV4-3; CDR3aa: CASSQEALAGGLAKNIQYF; CDR3nt: TGCGCCAGCAGCCAAGAGGCACTAGCGGGAGGGCTAGCCAAAAACATTCAGTACTTC
j_gene: TRBJ2-3; abundance: few; d_gene: -; v_gene: TRBV5-5; CDR3aa: CASSLEARDKYF; CDR3nt: TGTGCCAGCAGCTTGGAAGCGCGGGACAAGTATTTT
j_gene: TRBJ2-6; abundance: many; d_gene: -; v_gene: TRBV10-3; CDR3aa: CAIREQGTGANVLTF; CDR3nt: TGTGCCATCAGGGAACAGGGTACTGGGGCCAACGTCCTGACTTTC
j_gene: TRBJ2-7; abundance: -; d_gene: TRBD1; v_gene: TRBV5-1; CDR3aa: CASSLTGGYEQYF; CDR3nt: TGCGCCAGCAGCTTGACAGGGGGGTACGAGCAGTACTTC
j_gene: TRBJ1-5; abundance: -; d_gene: TRBD1; v_gene: TRBV28; CDR3aa: CASKLGQGAAQPQHF; CDR3nt: TGTGCCAGCAAACTGGGACAGGGGGCCGCTCAGCCCCAGCATTTT
j_gene: TRBJ2-3; abundance: few; d_gene: -; v_gene: TRBV20-1; CDR3aa: CSVGSTDTQYF; CDR3nt: TGCAGTGTAGGAAGCACAGATACGCAGTATTTT
j_gene: TRBJ2-1; abundance: few; d_gene: TRBD2; v_gene: TRBV4-1; CDR3aa: CASSQDPSGNEQFF; CDR3nt: TGCGCCAGCAGCCAAGACCCTAGCGGAAATGAGCAGTTCTTC
j_gene: TRBJ2-1; abundance: few; d_gene: -; v_gene: TRBV5-1; CDR3aa: CASSSTQQGWEQFF; CDR3nt: TGCGCCAGCAGCTCAACTCAACAGGGATGGGAGCAGTTCTTC
j_gene: TRBJ1-2; abundance: -; d_gene: -; v_gene: TRBV7-3; CDR3aa: CASSLGAPMVGYTF; CDR3nt: TGTGCCAGCAGCTTAGGTGCCCCGATGGTTGGCTACACCTTC
j_gene: TRBJ2-3; abundance: few; d_gene: -; v_gene: TRBV27; CDR3aa: CARAPVGDTQYF; CDR3nt: TGTGCCAGGGCACCGGTCGGAGATACGCAGTATTTT
j_gene: TRBJ2-7; abundance: -; d_gene: -; v_gene: TRBV14; CDR3aa: CASSQDPPEQYF; CDR3nt: TGTGCCAGCAGCCAAGATCCCCCCGAGCAGTACTTC
j_gene: TRBJ2-1; abundance: -; d_gene: TRBD2; v_gene: TRBV28; CDR3aa: CASSGGLAGGNNEQFF; CDR3nt: TGTGCCAGCAGTGGGGGACTAGCGGGAGGTAACAATGAGCAGTTCTTC
j_gene: TRBJ1-2; abundance: few; d_gene: -; v_gene: TRBV12-5; CDR3aa: CASGFQGRYGYTF; CDR3nt: TGTGCTAGTGGTTTCCAGGGCCGCTATGGCTACACCTTC